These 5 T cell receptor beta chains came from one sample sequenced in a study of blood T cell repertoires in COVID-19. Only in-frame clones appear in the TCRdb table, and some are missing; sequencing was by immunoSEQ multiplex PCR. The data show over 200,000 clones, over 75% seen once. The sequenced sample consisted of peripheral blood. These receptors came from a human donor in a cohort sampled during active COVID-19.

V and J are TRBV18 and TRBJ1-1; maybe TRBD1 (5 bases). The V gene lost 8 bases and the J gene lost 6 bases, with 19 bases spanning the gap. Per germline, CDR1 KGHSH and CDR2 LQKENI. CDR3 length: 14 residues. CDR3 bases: TGTGCCAGCGGACCGGGACGGGAGGGAGCTGAAGCTTTCTTT. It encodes CASGPGREGAEAFF.

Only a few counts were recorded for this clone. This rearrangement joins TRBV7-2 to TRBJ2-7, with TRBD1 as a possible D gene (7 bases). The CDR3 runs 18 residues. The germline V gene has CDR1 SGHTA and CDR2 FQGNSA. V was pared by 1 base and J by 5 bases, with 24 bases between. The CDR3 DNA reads TGTGCCAGCAGCTTAGTCGAGGGGGGCAGGGGGTTGTTCAACGAGCAGTACTTC. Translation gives CASSLVEGGRGLFNEQYF.

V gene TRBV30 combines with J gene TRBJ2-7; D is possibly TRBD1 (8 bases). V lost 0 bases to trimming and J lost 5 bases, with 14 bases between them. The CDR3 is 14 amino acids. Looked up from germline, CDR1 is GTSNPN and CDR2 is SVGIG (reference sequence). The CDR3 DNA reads TGTGCCTGGAGTGTAACAGGGGGGGTCAACGAGCAGTACTTC. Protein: CAWSVTGGVNEQYF. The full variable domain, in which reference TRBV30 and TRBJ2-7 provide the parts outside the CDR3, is SQTIHQWPATLVQPVGSPLSLECTVEGTSNPNLYWYRQAAGRGLQLLFYSVGIGQISSEVPQNLSASRPQDRQFILSSKKLLLSDSGFYLCAWSVTGGVNEQYFGPGTRLTVT.

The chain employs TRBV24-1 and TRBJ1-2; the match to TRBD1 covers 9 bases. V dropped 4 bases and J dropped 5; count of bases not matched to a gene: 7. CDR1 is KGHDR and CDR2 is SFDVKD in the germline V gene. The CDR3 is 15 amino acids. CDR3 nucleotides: TGTGCCACCAGTGACGGGGACAGGGAGAGGTATGGCTACACCTTC. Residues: CATSDGDRERYGYTF.

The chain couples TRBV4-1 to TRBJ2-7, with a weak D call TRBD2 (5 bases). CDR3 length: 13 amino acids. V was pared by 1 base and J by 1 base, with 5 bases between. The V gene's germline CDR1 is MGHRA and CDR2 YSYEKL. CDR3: CASSQGGSYEQYF. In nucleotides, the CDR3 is TGCGCCAGCAGCCAAGGCGGGTCCTACGAGCAGTACTTC.